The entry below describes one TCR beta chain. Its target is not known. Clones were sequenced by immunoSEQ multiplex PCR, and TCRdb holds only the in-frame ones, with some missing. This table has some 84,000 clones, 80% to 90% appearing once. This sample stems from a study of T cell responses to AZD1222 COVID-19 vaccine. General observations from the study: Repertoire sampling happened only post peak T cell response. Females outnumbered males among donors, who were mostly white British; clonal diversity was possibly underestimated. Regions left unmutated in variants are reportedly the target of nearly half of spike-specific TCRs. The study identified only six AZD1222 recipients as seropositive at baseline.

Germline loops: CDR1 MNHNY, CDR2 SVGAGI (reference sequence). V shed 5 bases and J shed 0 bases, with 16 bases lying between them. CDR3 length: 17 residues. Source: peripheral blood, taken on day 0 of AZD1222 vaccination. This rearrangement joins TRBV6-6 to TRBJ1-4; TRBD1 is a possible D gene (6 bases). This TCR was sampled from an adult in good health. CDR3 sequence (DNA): TGTGCCAGCAGTCCTGGAGGGGGACTTACAACTAATGAAAAACTGTTTTTT. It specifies CASSPGGGLTTNEKLFF.